The next 30 T cell receptor beta chains were all read from a single sample in a study of blood T cells in healthy people across ages. A second roughly 7 to 12 cycle PCR used barcoded and J-beta primers. TCRdb analysed the 5' RACE reads with MiXCR anew, one entry per CDR3 protein. The data contain 800,000 to 950,000 distinct CDR3 sequences, almost 30% of them singletons. The same sample was also used in a study of T cells of mothers and their children.

Sequenced input: blood. The receptors here all came from a woman between 40 and 55 years old in good health.

This clonotype was detected only a few times. The chain combines TRBV6-5 with TRBJ2-6, with D perhaps matching TRBD1 or TRBD2 (6 bases each). Germline V gene lookup returns CDR1 MNHEY and CDR2 SVGAGI. The CDR3 totals 15 residues. The germline V and J ends were trimmed by 3 bases and 2 bases, with 8 bases remaining between them. The CDR3 spells CASSYRGAGANVLTF. CDR3 DNA: TGTGCCAGCAGTTATAGGGGGGCTGGGGCCAACGTCCTGACTTTC.

This clonotype was seen more than once but under ten times. DNA for the CDR3: TGTGCCAGCAGCCAAGATCTAGTGAGGGCTGAAGAGACCCAGTACTTC. Translation: CASSQDLVRAEETQYF. The rearrangement uses TRBV3-1 and TRBJ2-5, with a tentative D call TRBD2 (5 bases). CDR3 length: 16 amino acids. The germline gives CDR1 LGHDT, CDR2 YNNKEL (reference sequence). With 0 bases removed from V and 3 bases from J, the gap between germline ends came to 14 bases.

This clonotype was seen once. The rearrangement uses TRBV7-3 and TRBJ2-1; 11 positions agree with TRBD1. The end of the DNA aligns better with TRBJ2-7, so the J call may be wrong. Germline V CDR1 and CDR2: SGHTA, FQGTGA. This CDR3 contains 15 residues. CDR3 in amino acids: CASSHMDRGHNEQYF. Here the CDR3 DNA reads TGTGCCAGCAGCCACATGGACAGGGGGCACAATGAGCAGTACTTC.

The chain links TRBV5-1 to TRBJ2-5; D might be TRBD1 (5 bases). V lost 2 bases and J 3 bases, leaving 11 bases between the germline ends. The CDR3 length is 14 residues. Germline CDR1 reads SGHRS; CDR2 reads YFSETQ. In DNA, the CDR3 is TGCGCCAGCAGCTTCCGGACAACAGAAGAGACCCAGTACTTC. Its translation is CASSFRTTEETQYF.

V usage is TRBV5-1 and J usage is TRBJ2-1, with D uncertain. Trimming took 2 bases from V and 13 from J, leaving 10 bases between them. Germline V lookup: CDR1 SGHRS, CDR2 YFSETQ. This CDR3 has 11 amino acids. As DNA, the CDR3 is TGCGCCAGCAGCTTAGTGGGCAGACAGTTCTTC. Protein sequence: CASSLVGRQFF.

This clonotype was counted between two and nine times. The chain couples TRBV9 to TRBJ2-3, with a weak D call TRBD2 (5 bases). V was shortened by 3 bases and J by 5 bases, with 10 bases between the two germline ends. The CDR3 spans 13 residues. CDR1 and CDR2 from the germline V gene are SGDLS and YYNGEE. CDR3: CASSARTGDTQYF. For the CDR3, the DNA is TGTGCCAGCAGCGCCCGGACTGGAGATACGCAGTATTTT.

Note on this clonotype: Its ends do not fully match the called genes, so a read error is possible. The chain uses TRBV6-6 and TRBJ2-5; 13 nucleotides agree with TRBD2. This CDR3 is built from 15 residues. Germline V lookup: CDR1 MNHNY, CDR2 SVGAGI (reference sequence). Here the CDR3 DNA reads TGTGCCGGCAGTTCCGGGACTAGCGGGGAAGAGACCCAGTACTTC. Protein: CAGSSGTSGEETQYF.

This clonotype was seen many times. The genes are TRBV12-3 or TRBV12-4 and TRBJ2-3, with D perhaps being TRBD1 or TRBD2 (5 bases each). V dropped 3 bases and J dropped 0 bases, with 22 bases sitting between them. The CDR3 totals 19 residues. The DNA of the CDR3 is TGTGCCAGCAGTTTCCTCCCGGGTTGGGGGACGCCTAGCACAGATACGCAGTATTTT. It yields the protein CASSFLPGWGTPSTDTQYF.

With regard to this clonotype: A much larger clonotype is one base distant, so this may be a read error. The chain combines TRBV7-9 with TRBJ2-4; D is possibly TRBD1 or TRBD2 (5 bases each). Trimming pared 8 bases from V and 13 bases from J, leaving 21 bases between. The CDR3 spans 13 residues. Per the germline V gene, CDR1 is SEHNR and CDR2 is FQNEAQ (reference sequence). CDR3 sequence reads: CASRDGGSYKQYF. CDR3 bases: TGTGCCAGCCGGGACGGAGGCTCCTACAAGCAGTACTTC.

This clonotype came up a few times. The chain recombines TRBV28 with TRBJ1-2; 8 bases are shared with TRBD1. Germline loops: CDR1 MDHEN, CDR2 SYDVKM. V lost 4 bases, J lost 8 bases, and 6 bases stayed unmatched. CDR3 size: 13 residues. CDR3 protein: CASSSETGDGYTF. The CDR3 nucleotides are TGTGCCAGCAGTTCCGAGACAGGGGACGGCTACACCTTC.

Regarding this clonotype: This may come from a read error, since a much larger clone is one base off. V gene TRBV15 combines with J gene TRBJ2-1, with D maybe TRBD2 (7 bases). Germline values: CDR1 LNHNV, CDR2 YYDKDF (reference sequence). This CDR3 comprises 15 residues. This chain's CDR3 is CATRPGAGEYNERFF. CDR3 DNA sequence: TGTGCCACCCGACCGGGGGCGGGGGAATACAATGAGCGGTTCTTC.

The genes are TRBV6-5 and TRBJ1-5, with D uncertain. The germline V gene encodes CDR1 MNHEY and CDR2 SVGAGI. CDR3 length: 13 amino acids. The V end was cut by 4 bases, the J end by 8 bases, with 12 bases between. CDR3 protein: CASSCWAGEPQHF. In nucleotides, the CDR3 is TGTGCCAGCAGTTGCTGGGCAGGCGAGCCCCAGCATTTT.

This clonotype came up many times. This chain links TRBV20-1 with TRBJ2-7, with TRBD1 identical over 7 bases. V was pared by 4 bases and J by 7 bases, with 10 bases of the junction left unmatched. Germline values: CDR1 DFQATT, CDR2 SNEGSKA (reference sequence). This CDR3 has 13 amino acids. The CDR3 DNA reads as TGCAGTGCTATCCCGACAGGGCAGGATGAGCAGTACTTC. This translates into CSAIPTGQDEQYF.

The table lists this clonotype with a few counts. This chain joins TRBV4-1 and TRBJ1-2; D is undetermined. The germline V and J ends were trimmed by 0 bases and 5 bases, with 7 bases remaining between them. CDR1 is MGHRA and CDR2 is YSYEKL in the germline V gene. CDR3 length: 13 residues. CDR3 protein: CASSQDPDYGYTF. Written as DNA, the CDR3 is TGCGCCAGCAGCCAAGACCCCGATTATGGCTACACCTTC.

A remark on this clonotype: A read error may produce the germline difference seen at one junction end. The DNA of the CDR3 is TGTGCCAGCAGTCCCGGAATAGTGAGCACAGATACGGAGTATTTT. Translation: CASSPGIVSTDTEYF. The rearrangement joins TRBV12-3 or TRBV12-4 to TRBJ2-3, with unresolved D. CDR3 length equals 15 residues.

The genes are TRBV27 and TRBJ2-4; 7 bases match TRBD2. This CDR3 comprises 15 residues. V lost 8 bases to trimming and J lost 4 bases; unmatched junction nucleotides: 11. Germline V CDR1 and CDR2: MNHEY, SMNVEV (reference sequence). In nucleotides, the CDR3 is TGTGCCAGCTCTGACAATTTGGGGGGGAAAAACATTCAGTACTTC. This codes for CASSDNLGGKNIQYF.

A single count supports this clonotype. The V call is TRBV20-1, the J call TRBJ1-4, with D uncertain. Germline CDR1 is DFQATT and CDR2 is SNEGSKA (reference sequence). This CDR3 has 18 amino acids. V gave up 3 bases and J gave up 4 bases, with 24 bases separating them. The CDR3 DNA is TGCAGTGCTAGGCCTTACTTGGCAGAGGGAACGGATAATGAAAAACTGTTTTTT. Amino acids: CSARPYLAEGTDNEKLFF.

A word on this clonotype: Just one base apart from a much larger clone, this may be a read error. This sequence joins TRBV7-3 and TRBJ2-3, with D possibly TRBD2 on 7 matching bases. The CDR3 covers 15 residues. V was cut by 2 bases and J by 5 bases, with 14 bases left in between. Germline loops: CDR1 SGHTA, CDR2 FQGTGA. CDR3 DNA: TGTGCCAGCAGCTTAGCGGGGGCGACCATAGATACGCAGTATTTT. It specifies CASSLAGATIDTQYF.

CDR3 DNA sequence: TGTGCCAGCAGTAGACAGGGTTGGGGAAATGAGCAGTTCTTC. Translated, it gives CASSRQGWGNEQFF. The chain combines TRBV9 with TRBJ2-1, with 7 bases aligning to TRBD1. Germline loops: CDR1 SGDLS, CDR2 YYNGEE. V lost 5 bases, J lost 7 bases, and 9 bases stayed unmatched. The CDR3 has 14 residues.

In its sample, this clonotype was seen a few times. Relative to the germline gene, one junction end is altered; a read error may explain this. The chain combines TRBV6-6 with TRBJ1-3; 7 bases are shared with TRBD1. Per the germline V gene, CDR1 is MNHNY and CDR2 is SVGAGI (reference sequence). The CDR3 has 16 amino acids. CDR3 bases: TGTGCCAGCAGTTACTGGACAGGTGTCTCTGGGAACACCATATATTTT. It translates to CASSYWTGVSGNTIYF.

On this clonotype itself: An end of the junction does not agree with germline; a read error may underlie this. The chain recombines TRBV18 with TRBJ2-3; no reliable D call. CDR3 length: 13 amino acids. Per the germline V gene, CDR1 is KGHSH and CDR2 is LQKENI. The CDR3 DNA sequence: TGTGCCAACTCACTAAACCCGACAGATACGCAGTATTTT. Its protein product is CANSLNPTDTQYF.

This chain links TRBV20-1 with TRBJ1-5, with no clear D. Looked up from germline, CDR1 is DFQATT and CDR2 is SNEGSKA (reference sequence). The CDR3 runs 13 residues. The V end was cut by 2 bases, the J end by 3 bases, with 8 bases between. For the CDR3, the DNA is TGCAGTGCTAGATGGCTGTTCAATCAGCCCCAGCATTTT. Its protein is CSARWLFNQPQHF.

There are many counts of this clonotype. V usage is TRBV4-1 and J usage is TRBJ1-2; 9 nucleotides match TRBD1. V lost 0 bases and J lost 7; bases outside the gene matches: 3. This CDR3 spans 14 amino acids. CDR1 is MGHRA and CDR2 is YSYEKL in the germline V gene. CDR3 loop: CASSQDRDRVGYTF. CDR3 nucleotide sequence: TGCGCCAGCAGCCAAGACCGGGACAGGGTTGGCTACACCTTC.

This clonotype showed up just once. The V and J genes are TRBV20-1 and TRBJ2-3, with D perhaps TRBD2 (5 bases). Trimming cost V 0 bases and J 3 bases, with 22 bases left between them. CDR1 and CDR2 (germline): DFQATT, SNEGSKA (reference sequence). The CDR3 has 18 residues. CDR3 loop: CSARDHLRGRSDTDTQYF. The CDR3 DNA sequence: TGCAGTGCTAGAGATCATCTTCGGGGAAGGTCGGATACAGATACGCAGTATTTT.

The chain has TRBV5-5 and TRBJ2-3; TRBD2 agrees at 10 bases. V lost 8 bases and J lost 6; bases outside the gene matches: 15. The CDR3 spans 16 residues. Looked up from germline, CDR1 is SGHKS and CDR2 is YYEKEE (reference sequence). DNA of the CDR3: TGTGCCAGTAGCCTGCTGGCAGCGGGGGGGCGGGATACGCAGTATTTT. It is translated as CASSLLAAGGRDTQYF.

The gene calls are TRBV7-2 and TRBJ1-2; 7 bases match TRBD1. This CDR3 is 14 amino acids long. J lost 4 bases, V lost 0 bases, and 2 bases had no gene match. CDR1 and CDR2 from the germline V gene are SGHTA and FQGNSA. DNA for the CDR3: TGTGCCAGCAGCTTAGCAGGGGGCGGCTATGGCTACACCTTC. It translates to CASSLAGGGYGYTF.

About this clonotype: This may be a read error, as it is one base from a much larger clone. V usage is TRBV10-2 and J usage is TRBJ2-7; D is perhaps TRBD2 (6 bases). The CDR3 is 15 amino acids. Trimming took 8 bases from V and 5 from J, leaving 22 bases between them. The V gene's germline CDR1 is WSHSY and CDR2 SAAADI. CDR3 sequence (DNA): TGCGCCAGCGGATCGGGGGTGGCTAGCTTCGACGAGCAGTACTTC. As protein: CASGSGVASFDEQYF.

This clonotype was seen a handful of times. This chain connects TRBV4-3 to TRBJ2-3, with no clear D. Trimming shortened V by 0 bases and J by 0 bases, and 7 bases separated the two germline ends. The germline V gene has CDR1 LGHNA and CDR2 YSLEER. This CDR3 has 15 amino acids. In DNA, the CDR3 is TGCGCCAGCAGCCAAGAGGTTGAGAGCACAGATACGCAGTATTTT. This sequence encodes CASSQEVESTDTQYF.

The chain joins TRBV5-1 to TRBJ1-4; D ambiguous. The CDR3 has 17 amino acids. The germline V and J ends were trimmed by 4 bases and 2 bases, with 18 bases remaining between them. From germline, CDR1 is SGHRS and CDR2 YFSETQ. Here the CDR3 reads CASSQVTGIGTNEKLFF. In nucleotides, the CDR3 is TGCGCCAGCAGCCAAGTCACGGGAATAGGGACTAATGAAAAACTGTTTTTT.

The V gene is TRBV15, the J gene TRBJ1-2; a possible D gene is TRBD1 (5 bases). Germline V gene lookup returns CDR1 LNHNV and CDR2 YYDKDF (reference sequence). Trimming removed 0 bases at V and 8 bases at J, with 16 bases between. The CDR3 is 15 residues long. CDR3 sequence: CATSRDRWRGEGYTF. In nucleotides, the CDR3 is TGTGCCACCAGCAGAGATCGGTGGCGAGGGGAGGGCTACACCTTC.